The 12 T cell receptor beta chains below all came from one sample that was sequenced in a study of blood T cells in healthy people across ages. Through a sample-barcoded 5' primer and a J-beta primer mix, a second PCR was run for roughly 7 to 11 cycles. TCRdb called the 5' RACE reads again in MiXCR, with one record for every CDR3 protein. Of roughly 730,000 distinct CDR3 sequences in the sample, approximately 53% are singletons; the top ten hold roughly 24%. Sequencing was carried out using blood. These receptors all stem from a middle-aged man in good health.

This clonotype was seen a few times. This rearrangement joins TRBV4-1 to TRBJ2-7, with D perhaps TRBD2 (5 bases). The CDR3 is made up of 15 amino acids. V shed 4 bases and J shed 2 bases, with 15 bases lying between them. The germline CDR1 and CDR2 sequences are MGHRA and YSYEKL. CDR3: CASSPRADSPYEQYF. The DNA of the CDR3 is TGCGCCAGCAGCCCACGTGCGGACTCCCCCTACGAGCAGTACTTC.

V usage is TRBV6-1 and J usage is TRBJ2-4; D possibly corresponds to TRBD2 (6 bases). The CDR3 spans 13 residues. The V end lost 4 bases, the J end lost 9 bases, and 13 bases lay between the germline ends. Germline CDR1 MNHNS, CDR2 SASEGT. The CDR3: CASSGRTNAIQYF. The CDR3 DNA sequence: TGTGCCAGCAGTGGACGGACTAACGCCATTCAGTACTTC.

V usage is TRBV6-6 and J usage is TRBJ1-3; D is ambiguous. CDR3 length: 14 residues. Trimming took off 8 bases at V and 0 bases at J, with 11 bases between the two ends. The germline gives CDR1 MNHNY, CDR2 SVGAGI (reference sequence). This chain's CDR3 is CASADRHSGNTIYF. The DNA for the CDR3 is TGTGCCAGCGCAGACCGCCACTCTGGAAACACCATATATTTT.

The chain uses TRBV11-2 and TRBJ2-7, with 8 bases that match TRBD1. The CDR3 has 15 residues. Per germline, CDR1 SGHAT and CDR2 FQNNGV. J was trimmed by 5 bases and V by 7 bases; bases with no gene match: 13. The CDR3 region is CASIKVQGAPDEQYF. CDR3 in DNA: TGTGCCAGCATTAAAGTCCAGGGGGCTCCGGACGAGCAGTACTTC. Full variable domain (outside the CDR3, taken from reference TRBV11-2 and TRBJ2-7): EAGVAQSPRYKIIEKRQSVAFWCNPISGHATLYWYQQILGQGPKLLIQFQNNGVVDDSQLPKDRFSAERLKGVDSTLKIQPAKLEDSAVYLCASIKVQGAPDEQYFGPGTRLTVT.

The sample holds a few counts of this clonotype. The chain has TRBV4-2 and TRBJ2-3, with D maybe TRBD2 (6 bases). Trimming pared 4 bases from V and 2 bases from J, leaving 16 bases between. Germline V CDR1 and CDR2: LGHNA, YNFKEQ. The CDR3 length is 16 residues. The CDR3 DNA reads as TGTGCCAGCAGCCTGGGGGGTAGCGGAGACACAGATACGCAGTATTTT. Translation gives CASSLGGSGDTDTQYF.

This chain links TRBV12-5 with TRBJ2-1; weak D call: TRBD2 (7 bases). The CDR3 spans 16 residues. Germline values: CDR1 LGHNT, CDR2 FRNRAP. The V gene lost 5 bases and the J gene lost 7 bases, with 21 bases spanning the gap. In nucleotides, the CDR3 is TGTGCTAGTGGTCTCAGTGGGGGGGGCGATCCTAATGAGCAGTTCTTC. As protein: CASGLSGGGDPNEQFF.

In this sample, this clonotype turned up a few times. The rearrangement uses TRBV6-5 and TRBJ1-4; D is perhaps TRBD1 (6 bases). V was trimmed by 5 bases and J by 14 bases, leaving 21 bases between them. Germline assignment: CDR1 MNHEY and CDR2 SVGAGI. The CDR3 is 14 amino acids. CDR3 residues: CASSDPGHFHGLFF. The CDR3 DNA follows: TGTGCCAGCAGTGACCCGGGACATTTCCATGGGCTGTTTTTT.

This clonotype has only a few counts. The chain is built from TRBV28 and TRBJ2-7; tentatively, D is TRBD2 (5 bases). Germline assignment: CDR1 MDHEN and CDR2 SYDVKM. The V end was cut by 3 bases, the J end by 2 bases, with 11 bases between. The CDR3 is made up of 14 amino acids. CDR3 DNA: TGTGCCAGCAGTTTTTTACTAGGACCCTACGAGCAGTACTTC. This sequence encodes CASSFLLGPYEQYF.

There are a few counts of this clonotype. This chain uses TRBV6-2 or TRBV6-3 with TRBJ2-7, with 11 bases matching TRBD1. The J call may be faulty, since TRBJ2-5 better matches the DNA end. The CDR3 totals 18 residues. Germline loops: CDR1 MNHEY, CDR2 SVGEGT. The CDR3: CASSEPGQGVWNLETQYF. The CDR3 DNA sequence: TGTGCCAGCTCCGAGCCGGGACAGGGGGTTTGGAATTTGGAGACCCAGTACTTC.

The sample holds a few counts of this clonotype. The chain employs TRBV4-3 and TRBJ1-2, with a possible D match to TRBD1 (6 bases). Germline V gives CDR1 LGHNA, CDR2 YSLEER. The CDR3 runs to 15 residues. V was trimmed by 4 bases and J by 0 bases, leaving 12 bases between them. The CDR3 DNA follows: TGCGCCAGCAGCCGATCGGACAGCGCTAACTATGGCTACACCTTC. Translated, it gives CASSRSDSANYGYTF.

This chain joins TRBV9 and TRBJ2-3; D is unresolved. The CDR3 is 16 amino acids. The V end lost 2 bases, the J end lost 1 base, and 14 bases lay between the germline ends. The germline gives CDR1 SGDLS, CDR2 YYNGEE. The CDR3 region has the DNA TGTGCCAGCAGCGTTCCTTCGGACGGAGGCACAGATACGCAGTATTTT. Protein product: CASSVPSDGGTDTQYF.

This chain connects TRBV5-1 to TRBJ2-5, with 7 positions matching TRBD1. The CDR3 consists of 16 residues. Germline lookup yields CDR1 SGHRS and CDR2 YFSETQ. Trimming took 5 bases from V and 1 from J; bases not matched to a gene: 11. CDR3 sequence (DNA): TGCGCCAGCAGTTCGATCCGGACAGGAGTCCAAGAGACCCAGTACTTC. This codes for CASSSIRTGVQETQYF.